Listed below are T cell receptor beta chains from one sample, sequenced in a study of blood T cell repertoires in COVID-19. The assay was immunoSEQ multiplex PCR, and TCRdb's table has in-frame clones only and misses some. This sample has approximately 96,000 clones, with approximately 90% found just once. The specimen was peripheral blood. The receptors derive from a human donor with COVID-19, enrolled during active disease. The donor label of this sample is uncertain. Both conserved end residues are part of each CDR3. The D gene is left open where the match is weak. Not every row has a clone size; where given, it reads once, few, many or a size class.

TRBD2	-	TRBV10-3	TRBJ2-1	TGTGCCACCCCGCTGCTAGCGGAGCGCAATGAGCAGTTCTTC	CATPLLAERNEQFF
TRBD1	-	TRBV19	TRBJ1-1	TGTGCCACTAGGGAGGGACAGGAAGTATCTGAAGCTTTCTTT	CATREGQEVSEAFF
-	-	TRBV7-9	TRBJ2-7	TGTGCCAGCACCTCCCCAGACAAAAATCCGTACGAGCAGTACTTC	CASTSPDKNPYEQYF
-	-	TRBV6-6	TRBJ1-1	TGTGCCAGCAGTACAGGGTACTTCGCTGAAGCTTTCTTT	CASSTGYFAEAFF
TRBD2	-	TRBV30	TRBJ2-5	TGTGCCTGGAGCCCAAGAGGCGGGAGGGAGACCCAGTACTTC	CAWSPRGGRETQYF
TRBD1	-	TRBV7-9	TRBJ1-4	TGTGCCAGCAGCCTCGGACAGGGGGAGGCTAATGAAAAACTGTTTTTT	CASSLGQGEANEKLFF
-	-	TRBV28	TRBJ1-2	TGTGCCAGCAGTTCGGACAAGTATGGCTACACCTTC	CASSSDKYGYTF
-	-	TRBV12-3/TRBV12-4	TRBJ1-2	TGTGCCAGCTTTATACCTGGCGAGGGTGGCTACACCTTC	CASFIPGEGGYTF
-	once	TRBV11-3	TRBJ1-1	TGTGCCAGCAGCTTAGGAGGGGGAGCTTTCTTT	CASSLGGGAFF
-	-	TRBV27	TRBJ1-6	TGTGCCAGCAGTACCGGACAGTCCTATAATTCACCCCTCCACTTT	CASSTGQSYNSPLHF
-	-	TRBV28	TRBJ1-1	TGTGCCAGCAGTTTCCGGGGGTACACTGAAGCTTTCTTT	CASSFRGYTEAFF
TRBD2	-	TRBV5-4	TRBJ2-7	TGTGCCAGCAGCTTGAGGAGGCGGGGGACCTACGAGCAGTACTTC	CASSLRRRGTYEQYF
TRBD2	-	TRBV11-2	TRBJ2-5	TGTGCCAGCAGCCTCGGGACTAGAGAGACCCAGTACTTC	CASSLGTRETQYF
-	-	TRBV28	TRBJ2-3	TGTGCCAGCTCTCCGGCGGGGCTCACAGATACGCAGTATTTT	CASSPAGLTDTQYF
-	-	TRBV20-1	TRBJ2-5	TGCAGTGCTAGTCAACAGCAAGAGACCCAGTACTTC	CSASQQQETQYF
TRBD1	-	TRBV11-2	TRBJ2-7	TGTGCCAGCAGCTTCGCCAGGACAGGGGCCTACGAGCAGTACTTC	CASSFARTGAYEQYF
TRBD2	-	TRBV9	TRBJ2-5	TGTGCCGGGAGTTTAGAGGGGCGGGAGATAGAGACCCAGTACTTC	CAGSLEGREIETQYF
-	-	TRBV6-5	TRBJ1-6	TGTGCCAGCAGTTCGGGCGGCGGGGGTTATTCACCCCTCCACTTT	CASSSGGGGYSPLHF
TRBD1	-	TRBV7-3	TRBJ2-3	TGTGCCAGCAGCTTAATGGGACAGGGGACAGATACGCAGTATTTT	CASSLMGQGTDTQYF
-	-	TRBV7-2	TRBJ1-2	TGTGCCAGCAGCTTAAGTGGGGGGTCTAACTATGGCTACACCTTC	CASSLSGGSNYGYTF
-	-	TRBV9	TRBJ2-1	TGTGCCAGCAGCGTAGGGATCGGGGGAACAGTCGTCGATGAGCAGTTCTTC	CASSVGIGGTVVDEQFF
-	-	TRBV4-2	TRBJ1-3	TGTGCCAGCAGCCAAGTAGGCTCCCAGGGAAGAAACACCATATATTTT	CASSQVGSQGRNTIYF
TRBD1	-	TRBV18	TRBJ2-7	TGTGCCAGCTCATGGACAGGGGGCTCCTACGAGCAGTACTTC	CASSWTGGSYEQYF
-	-	TRBV5-1	TRBJ2-5	TGCGCCAGCAGCTTACTTACAGAAGGAAAAGAGACCCAGTACTTC	CASSLLTEGKETQYF
-	once	TRBV29-1	TRBJ2-7	TGCAGCGTTGAAAAAACGGGGGGCAACGAGCAGTACTTC	CSVEKTGGNEQYF
TRBD2	few	TRBV5-1	TRBJ2-3	TGCGCCAGCAGCCAGACGGGAGGCCCCGCCACAGATACGCAGTATTTT	CASSQTGGPATDTQYF
TRBD1	-	TRBV5-1	TRBJ1-4	TGCGCCAGCAGCTTGGTGCAGGGGGTAGATGAAAAACTGTTTTTT	CASSLVQGVDEKLFF
TRBD1	-	TRBV19	TRBJ1-6	TGTGCCAGTAGCATACCGACAGGGGGGCGTAATTCACCCCTCCACTTT	CASSIPTGGRNSPLHF
TRBD1	-	TRBV27	TRBJ2-7	TGTGCCAGCGGGATTATTGGGGACAGGGGATACGAGCAGTACTTC	CASGIIGDRGYEQYF
TRBD2	-	TRBV5-1	TRBJ2-1	TGCGCCAGCACTAGTCAGCGGGGGCCCAATGAGCAGTTCTTC	CASTSQRGPNEQFF
-	-	TRBV20-1	TRBJ2-1	TGCAGTGCTAGTGCCGCCTACAATGAGCAGTTCTTC	CSASAAYNEQFF
TRBD1	few	TRBV6-2/TRBV6-3	TRBJ1-5	TGTGCCAGCAGTTTGACAGGGAGAAGCAATCAGCCCCAGCATTTT	CASSLTGRSNQPQHF